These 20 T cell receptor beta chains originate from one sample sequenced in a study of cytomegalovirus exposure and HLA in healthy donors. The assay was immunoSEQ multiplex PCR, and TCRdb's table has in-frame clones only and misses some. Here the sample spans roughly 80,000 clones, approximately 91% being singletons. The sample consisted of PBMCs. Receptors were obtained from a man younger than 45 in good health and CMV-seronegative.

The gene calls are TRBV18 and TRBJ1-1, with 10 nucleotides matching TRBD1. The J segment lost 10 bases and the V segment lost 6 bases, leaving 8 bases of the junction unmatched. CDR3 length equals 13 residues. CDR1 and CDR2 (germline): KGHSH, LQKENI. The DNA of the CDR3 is TGTGCCAGCTCTCGAGACAGGGGGCAATCAGCTTTCTTT. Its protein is CASSRDRGQSAFF.

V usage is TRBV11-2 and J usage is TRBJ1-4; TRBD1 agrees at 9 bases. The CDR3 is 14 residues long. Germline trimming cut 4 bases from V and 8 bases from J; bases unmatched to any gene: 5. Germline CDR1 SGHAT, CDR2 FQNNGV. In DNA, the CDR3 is TGTGCCAGCAGCTCCGGGACAGGGAGGGAAAAACTGTTTTTT. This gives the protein CASSSGTGREKLFF.

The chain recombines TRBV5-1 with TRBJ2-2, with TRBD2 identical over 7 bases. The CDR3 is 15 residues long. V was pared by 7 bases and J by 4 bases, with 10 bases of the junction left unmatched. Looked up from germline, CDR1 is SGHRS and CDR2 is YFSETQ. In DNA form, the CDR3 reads TGCGCCAGCGGGAGGGGAGGGCTTCTCACCGGGGAGCTGTTTTTT. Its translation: CASGRGGLLTGELFF.

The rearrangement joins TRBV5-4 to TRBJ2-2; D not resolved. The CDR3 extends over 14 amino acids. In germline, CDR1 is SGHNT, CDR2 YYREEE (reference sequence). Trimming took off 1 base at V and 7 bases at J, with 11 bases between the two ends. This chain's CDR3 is CASSLLAFDGELFF. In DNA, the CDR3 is TGTGCCAGCAGCTTGTTGGCTTTTGACGGGGAGCTGTTTTTT.

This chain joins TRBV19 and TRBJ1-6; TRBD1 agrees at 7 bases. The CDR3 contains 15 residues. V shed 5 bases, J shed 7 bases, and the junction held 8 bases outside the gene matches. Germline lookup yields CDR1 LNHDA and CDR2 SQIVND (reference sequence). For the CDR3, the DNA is TGTGCCAGTAGTTCAGACAGGGAAGGGAATTCACCCCTCCACTTT. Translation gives CASSSDREGNSPLHF.

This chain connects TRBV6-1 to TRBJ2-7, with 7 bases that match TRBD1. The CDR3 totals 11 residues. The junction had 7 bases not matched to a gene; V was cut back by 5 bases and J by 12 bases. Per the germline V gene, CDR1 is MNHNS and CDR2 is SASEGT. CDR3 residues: CASSHRDRTYF. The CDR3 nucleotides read TGTGCCAGCAGTCACCGGGACAGAACGTACTTC.

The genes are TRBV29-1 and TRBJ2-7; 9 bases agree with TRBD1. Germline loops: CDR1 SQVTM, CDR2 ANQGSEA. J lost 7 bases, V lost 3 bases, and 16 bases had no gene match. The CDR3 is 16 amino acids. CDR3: CSVEGVGQGPTVEQYF. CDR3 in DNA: TGCAGCGTTGAGGGGGTGGGACAGGGACCTACGGTTGAGCAGTACTTC.

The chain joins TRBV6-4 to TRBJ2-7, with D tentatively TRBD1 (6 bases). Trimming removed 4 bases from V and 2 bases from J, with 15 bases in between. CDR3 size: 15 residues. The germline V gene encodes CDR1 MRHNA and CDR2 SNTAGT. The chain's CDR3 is CASSAEQGVTYEQYF. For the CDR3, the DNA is TGTGCCAGCAGTGCCGAACAGGGCGTTACCTACGAGCAGTACTTC.

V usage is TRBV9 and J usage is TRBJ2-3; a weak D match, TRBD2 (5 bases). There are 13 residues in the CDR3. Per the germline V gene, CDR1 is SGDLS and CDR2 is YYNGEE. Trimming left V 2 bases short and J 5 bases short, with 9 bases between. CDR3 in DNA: TGTGCCAGCAGCGTGAGGGCGGGAGATACGCAGTATTTT. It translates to CASSVRAGDTQYF.

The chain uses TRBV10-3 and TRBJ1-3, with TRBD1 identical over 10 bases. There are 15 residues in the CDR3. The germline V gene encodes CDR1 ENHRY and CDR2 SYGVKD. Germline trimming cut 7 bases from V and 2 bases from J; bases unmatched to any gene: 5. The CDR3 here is CAIIRDRGAGNTIYF. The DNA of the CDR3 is TGTGCCATCATTAGGGACAGGGGAGCTGGAAACACCATATATTTT.

The CDR3 region has the DNA TGTGCCAGCAGTTACACAGGGTCGAACACTGAAGCTTTCTTT. Translating it yields CASSYTGSNTEAFF. The V gene is TRBV6-5, the J gene TRBJ1-1; D may be TRBD1 (6 bases). Deletions cut 2 bases from V and 1 base from J, with 8 bases between. This CDR3 contains 14 residues. Germline CDR1 and CDR2: MNHEY and SVGAGI.

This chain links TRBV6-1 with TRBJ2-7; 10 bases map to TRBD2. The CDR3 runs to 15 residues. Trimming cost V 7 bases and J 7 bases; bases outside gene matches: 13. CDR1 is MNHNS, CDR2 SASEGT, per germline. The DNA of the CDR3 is TGTGCCAGCAATTTGGCGAGCGGGAGGGTTGGGGAGCAGTACTTC. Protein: CASNLASGRVGEQYF.

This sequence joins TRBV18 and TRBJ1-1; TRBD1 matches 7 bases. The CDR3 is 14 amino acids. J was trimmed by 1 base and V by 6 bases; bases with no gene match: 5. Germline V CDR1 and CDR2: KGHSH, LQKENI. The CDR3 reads CASSPGQRNTEAFF. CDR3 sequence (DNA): TGTGCCAGCTCGCCGGGACAGAGGAACACTGAAGCTTTCTTT. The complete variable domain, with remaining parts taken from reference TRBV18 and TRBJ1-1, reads NAGVMQNPRHLVRRRGQEARLRCSPMKGHSHVYWYRQLPEEGLKFMVYLQKENIIDESGMPKERFSAEFPKEGPSILRIQQVVRGDSAAYFCASSPGQRNTEAFFGQGTRLTVV.

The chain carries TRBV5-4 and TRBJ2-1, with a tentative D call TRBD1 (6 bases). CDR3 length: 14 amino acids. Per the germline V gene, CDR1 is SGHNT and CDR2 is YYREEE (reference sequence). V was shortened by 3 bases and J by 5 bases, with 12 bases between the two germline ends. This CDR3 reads CASSYTGTNNEQFF. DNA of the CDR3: TGTGCCAGCAGCTACACCGGGACAAACAATGAGCAGTTCTTC.

For the CDR3, the DNA is TGTGCCAGCAGCTTAAGGACAGGGTCGTTTTCACTCAACACCGGGGAGCTGTTTTTT. Its translation is CASSLRTGSFSLNTGELFF. The gene calls are TRBV7-9 and TRBJ2-2, with 8 bases fitting TRBD1. The CDR3 has 19 residues. CDR1 SEHNR and CDR2 FQNEAQ come from the germline V gene (reference sequence). With V trimmed by 2 bases and J by 2 bases, 13 bases remained unmatched.

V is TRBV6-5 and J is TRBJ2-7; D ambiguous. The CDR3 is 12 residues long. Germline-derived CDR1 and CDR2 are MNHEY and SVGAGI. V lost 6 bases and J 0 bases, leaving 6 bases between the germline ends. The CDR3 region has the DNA TGTGCCAGCAGCTTGAGCTCCTACGAGCAGTACTTC. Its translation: CASSLSSYEQYF.

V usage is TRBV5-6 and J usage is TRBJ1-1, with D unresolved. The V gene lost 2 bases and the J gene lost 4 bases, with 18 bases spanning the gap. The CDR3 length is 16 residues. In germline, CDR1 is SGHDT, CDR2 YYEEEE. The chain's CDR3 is CASSFKVVWSGTEAFF. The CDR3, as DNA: TGTGCCAGCAGCTTTAAGGTTGTCTGGTCGGGCACTGAAGCTTTCTTT.

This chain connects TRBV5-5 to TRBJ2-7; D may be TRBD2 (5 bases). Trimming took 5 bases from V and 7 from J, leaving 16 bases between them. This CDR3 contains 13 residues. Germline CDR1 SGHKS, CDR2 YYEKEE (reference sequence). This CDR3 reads CASRQTTPLEQYF. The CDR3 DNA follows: TGTGCCAGCAGGCAGACTACCCCCTTGGAGCAGTACTTC.

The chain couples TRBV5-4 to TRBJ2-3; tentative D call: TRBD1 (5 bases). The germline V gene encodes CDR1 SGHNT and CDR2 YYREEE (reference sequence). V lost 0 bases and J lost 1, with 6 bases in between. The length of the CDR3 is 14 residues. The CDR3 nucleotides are TGTGCCAGCAGCTTGGAACAGGGCACAGATACGCAGTATTTT. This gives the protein CASSLEQGTDTQYF.

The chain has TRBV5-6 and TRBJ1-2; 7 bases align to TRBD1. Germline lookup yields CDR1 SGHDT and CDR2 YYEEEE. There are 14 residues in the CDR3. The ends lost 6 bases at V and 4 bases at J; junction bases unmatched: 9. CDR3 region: CASNRQGLSYGYTF. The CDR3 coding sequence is TGTGCCAGCAACCGACAGGGTCTCTCCTATGGCTACACCTTC.